Below, 30 T cell receptor beta chains from the same sample are listed, as sequenced in a study of blood T cell repertoires in COVID-19. Assay: immunoSEQ multiplex PCR; the TCRdb copy retains only in-frame clones and omits some. The sample has more than 300,000 clones, about four fifths seen once. The sample taken for sequencing was PBMCs or T cells enriched from blood (not recorded which). The origin of the receptors is a woman between 45 and 65 years old who had recovered from COVID-19.

This chain connects TRBV9 to TRBJ1-1, with D possibly TRBD1 on 5 matching bases. In germline, CDR1 is SGDLS, CDR2 YYNGEE. Between the trimmed V and J ends, which lost 3 bases and 6 bases, there was a span of 12 bases. CDR3 size: 13 residues. This chain's CDR3 is CASSGPGGAEAFF. In DNA, the CDR3 is TGTGCCAGCAGCGGCCCGGGGGGTGCTGAAGCTTTCTTT.

This clone has more than one count but fewer than ten. The V gene is TRBV7-6, the J gene TRBJ2-5, with 8 positions matching TRBD2. Germline V gene data show CDR1 as SGHVS and CDR2 as FNYEAQ. CDR3 length equals 15 residues. Trimming cost V 1 base and J 4 bases; bases outside gene matches: 5. In DNA, the CDR3 is TGTGCCAGCAGCTTAGTAGGCCTAGCGGGAGAGACCCAGTACTTC. Protein sequence: CASSLVGLAGETQYF.

This clone was counted between two and nine times. This chain uses TRBV5-1 with TRBJ2-3; TRBD2 matches 9 bases. The germline V gene has CDR1 SGHRS and CDR2 YFSETQ. The CDR3 contains 15 residues. V was pared by 2 bases and J by 5 bases, with 6 bases of the junction left unmatched. CDR3 region: CASSFRGGAGDTQYF. CDR3 sequence (DNA): TGCGCCAGCAGCTTCCGCGGGGGGGCGGGAGATACGCAGTATTTT. Together with reference TRBV5-1 and TRBJ2-3, the CDR3 gives the full variable domain: KAGVTQTPRYLIKTRGQQVTLSCSPISGHRSVSWYQQTPGQGLQFLFEYFSETQRNKGNFPGRFSGRQFSNSRSEMNVSTLELGDSALYLCASSFRGGAGDTQYFGPGTRLTVL.

This rearrangement joins TRBV6-5 to TRBJ2-7, with TRBD2 matching over 8 bases. Germline V lookup: CDR1 MNHEY, CDR2 SVGAGI. The length of the CDR3 is 15 residues. The ends lost 6 bases at V and 1 base at J; junction bases unmatched: 8. CDR3 DNA sequence: TGTGCCAGCAGGACCGGGACTAGTCGTTCCTACGAGCAGTACTTC. It codes for CASRTGTSRSYEQYF.

The DNA of the CDR3 is TGTGCCACCCAGTATGGGGGGGCCGGGGCTAATGAAAAACTGTTTTTT. It encodes CATQYGGAGANEKLFF. The rearrangement links TRBV19 to TRBJ1-4, with D perhaps matching TRBD1 (6 bases). The CDR3 loop spans 16 amino acids. V was clipped by 10 bases and J by 3 bases, with 21 bases between them. The germline V gene has CDR1 LNHDA and CDR2 SQIVND (reference sequence).

This clone was counted a single time. CDR3 coding DNA: TGTGCCAGCAGCCCCACCTCTCTTCCCCGGGACAGGGTGGACTATGGCTACACCTTC. It encodes CASSPTSLPRDRVDYGYTF. This sequence joins TRBV27 and TRBJ1-2; TRBD1 agrees at 9 bases. The junction had 20 bases not matched to a gene; V was cut back by 6 bases and J by 3 bases. The length of the CDR3 is 19 residues. CDR1 MNHEY and CDR2 SMNVEV come from the germline V gene (reference sequence).

This chain uses TRBV19 with TRBJ2-5, with TRBD1 matching over 8 bases. The CDR3 sequence is 15 residues long. Germline-derived CDR1 and CDR2 are LNHDA and SQIVND (reference sequence). The trim removed 6 bases at V and 5 bases at J, leaving 11 bases unmatched. The CDR3 DNA sequence: TGTGCCAGTAGCCCACAATGGACAGGGCGGGAGACCCAGTACTTC. This gives the protein CASSPQWTGRETQYF.

This clone was recorded a few times. The chain carries TRBV29-1 and TRBJ2-7; D call uncertain. Germline V gives CDR1 SQVTM, CDR2 ANQGSEA. The CDR3 has 12 amino acids. Trimming stripped 2 bases from V and 0 bases from J, with 5 bases between. CDR3 DNA: TGCAGCGTTGAACTTTTCTCCTACGAGCAGTACTTC. It encodes CSVELFSYEQYF.

V gene TRBV27 combines with J gene TRBJ1-5; a possible D gene is TRBD1 (5 bases). CDR1 and CDR2 (germline): MNHEY, SMNVEV (reference sequence). V lost 5 bases and J lost 5, with 10 bases in between. This CDR3 is 13 amino acids long. The CDR3 DNA reads TGTGCCAGCAGTGGGGGGTTTCATCAGCCCCAGCATTTT. It encodes CASSGGFHQPQHF.

The rearrangement links TRBV7-2 to TRBJ1-2; 10 positions match TRBD1. CDR1 and CDR2 (germline): SGHTA, FQGNSA. Germline trimming cut 3 bases from V and 7 bases from J; bases unmatched to any gene: 5. The CDR3 loop spans 14 amino acids. The CDR3 reads CASSFRQGAGGYTF. The CDR3 nucleotides read TGTGCCAGCAGCTTCCGACAGGGGGCCGGTGGCTACACCTTC.

The V call is TRBV6-5, the J call TRBJ2-5; 10 nucleotides agree with TRBD2. After removal of 0 bases from V and 2 bases from J, the junction contained 3 bases not matched to a gene. The CDR3 runs 16 residues. Germline V lookup: CDR1 MNHEY, CDR2 SVGAGI. The chain's CDR3 is CASSYSRTSGQETQYF. CDR3 nucleotides: TGTGCCAGCAGTTACTCGCGGACTAGCGGACAAGAGACCCAGTACTTC.

The rearrangement uses TRBV4-3 and TRBJ1-2; D call uncertain. Germline V gives CDR1 LGHNA, CDR2 YSLEER. This CDR3 is 13 amino acids long. Trimming removed 5 bases from V and 7 bases from J, with 14 bases in between. The CDR3 here is CASSNPPTGGYTF. Written as DNA, the CDR3 is TGCGCCAGCAGCAACCCGCCCACCGGTGGCTACACCTTC.

There are a few counts of this clone. The J gene is TRBJ1-2, the V gene TRBV18, with a possible D match to TRBD1 (6 bases). Trimming took 3 bases from V and 6 from J, leaving 17 bases between them. The CDR3 covers 15 residues. CDR1 is KGHSH and CDR2 is LQKENI in the germline V gene. The CDR3 is CASSPSRGFWDGYTF. CDR3 DNA: TGTGCCAGCTCACCTTCAAGGGGGTTTTGGGATGGCTACACCTTC.

The rearrangement uses TRBV3-1 (or the pseudogene TRBV3-2) and TRBJ2-1, with TRBD1 identical over 9 bases. V lost 6 bases, J lost 1 base, and 4 bases stayed unmatched. From germline, CDR1 is LGHDT and CDR2 YNNKEL (reference sequence). CDR3 length: 15 residues. The CDR3 sequence is CASRPGTGSYNEQFF. CDR3 DNA: TGTGCCAGCAGGCCCGGGACAGGGTCCTACAATGAGCAGTTCTTC.

V gene TRBV11-1 combines with J gene TRBJ2-5; 8 bases align to TRBD1. The CDR3 has 13 residues. The germline gives CDR1 SGHAT, CDR2 FQDESV (reference sequence). J gave up 3 bases and V 5 bases, and 2 bases lay outside the gene matches. Here the CDR3 reads CASSPDREETQYF. The CDR3 coding sequence is TGTGCCAGCAGCCCGGACAGGGAAGAGACCCAGTACTTC.

This chain connects TRBV7-8 to TRBJ2-1, with a weak D call TRBD2 (6 bases). The CDR3 runs to 16 residues. Germline CDR1 reads SGHVS; CDR2 reads FQNEAQ. The V and J ends lost 6 bases and 7 bases respectively, with 22 bases between them. The CDR3 bases are TGTGCCAGCAGGGTTAGGTCCGGGGGAGGCGGGAATGAGCAGTTCTTC. It is translated as CASRVRSGGGGNEQFF.

This clone was picked up one time. This rearrangement joins TRBV11-2 to TRBJ1-1; 8 bases align to TRBD1. CDR1 is SGHAT and CDR2 is FQNNGV in the germline V gene. CDR3 length: 16 residues. J lost 3 bases, V lost 5 bases, and 11 bases had no gene match. This CDR3 reads CASSDGQGVWDTEAFF. CDR3 bases: TGTGCCAGCAGCGACGGACAGGGTGTATGGGACACTGAAGCTTTCTTT.

The rearrangement uses TRBV7-9 and TRBJ1-4, with 11 bases lining up with TRBD1. The CDR3 extends over 19 amino acids. Germline loops: CDR1 SEHNR, CDR2 FQNEAQ (reference sequence). V shed 2 bases and J 4 bases; nucleotides not matched to a gene: 12. CDR3 sequence (DNA): TGTGCCAGCAGCTTACCATCTAAGGACAGGGGGCCATTTAATGAAAAACTGTTTTTT. This translates into CASSLPSKDRGPFNEKLFF.

The chain uses TRBV6-5 and TRBJ2-7, with 7 bases matching TRBD1. Germline CDR1 is MNHEY and CDR2 is SVGAGI. Trimming cost V 6 bases and J 4 bases; bases outside gene matches: 9. This CDR3 has 14 residues. The CDR3 DNA is TGTGCCAGCAGGACCGGGACAGAAGGATACGAGCAGTACTTC. Its translation is CASRTGTEGYEQYF.

The V call is TRBV7-9, the J call TRBJ1-1, with D perhaps matching TRBD1 (6 bases). V dropped 8 bases and J dropped 5 bases, with 15 bases sitting between them. Per germline, CDR1 SEHNR and CDR2 FQNEAQ (reference sequence). The CDR3 consists of 13 residues. The CDR3 loop reads CASSGGRITEAFF. Written as DNA, the CDR3 is TGTGCCAGCTCCGGGGGGCGCATAACTGAAGCTTTCTTT.

The rearrangement links TRBV3-1 (or the pseudogene TRBV3-2) to TRBJ2-1; 9 nucleotides line up with TRBD2. The CDR3 is 18 residues long. Germline V CDR1 and CDR2: LGHDT, YNNKEL (reference sequence). V lost 3 bases and J lost 10; bases outside the gene matches: 19. Written as DNA, the CDR3 is TGTGCCAGCAGCCAGCCAGAACGAAGGCTAGCGGGAAACCACGAGCAGTTCTTC. It encodes CASSQPERRLAGNHEQFF.

This chain connects TRBV7-8 to TRBJ1-2, with D tentatively TRBD1 (6 bases). The V end lost 5 bases, the J end lost 8 bases, and 15 bases lay between the germline ends. This CDR3 contains 13 residues. CDR1 SGHVS and CDR2 FQNEAQ come from the germline V gene. The CDR3 loop reads CASSPGLRGGYTF. The CDR3 DNA is TGTGCCAGCAGCCCGGGGCTCAGGGGAGGCTACACCTTC.

The chain carries TRBV6-4 and TRBJ2-7, with TRBD2 as a possible D gene (5 bases). Trimming took 3 bases from V and 2 from J, leaving 11 bases between them. Germline lookup yields CDR1 MRHNA and CDR2 SNTAGT. The CDR3 covers 14 residues. The CDR3, as DNA: TGTGCCAGCAGTGATCCCCCACTAGCCTACGAGCAGTACTTC. It specifies CASSDPPLAYEQYF.

The chain links TRBV5-1 to TRBJ1-4, with D possibly TRBD1 on 5 matching bases. The CDR3 runs to 17 residues. V lost 3 bases and J lost 4, with 19 bases in between. The germline CDR1 and CDR2 sequences are SGHRS and YFSETQ. CDR3: CASSSGGGEALNEKLFF. CDR3 sequence (DNA): TGCGCCAGCAGCTCCGGGGGTGGCGAGGCACTTAATGAAAAACTGTTTTTT. The variable domain in full, completed from reference TRBV5-1 and TRBJ1-4, reads KAGVTQTPRYLIKTRGQQVTLSCSPISGHRSVSWYQQTPGQGLQFLFEYFSETQRNKGNFPGRFSGRQFSNSRSEMNVSTLELGDSALYLCASSSGGGEALNEKLFFGSGTQLSVL.

V gene TRBV3-1 (or the pseudogene TRBV3-2) combines with J gene TRBJ1-3; maybe TRBD1 (6 bases). V was pared by 1 base and J by 3 bases, with 22 bases between. This CDR3 region has 19 residues. Germline V CDR1 and CDR2: LGHDT, YNNKEL (reference sequence). This CDR3 reads CASSQVLGARSVRGNTIYF. The CDR3 coding sequence is TGTGCCAGCAGCCAAGTGCTGGGGGCGCGTTCCGTCCGTGGAAACACCATATATTTT.

The chain carries TRBV3-1 (or the pseudogene TRBV3-2) and TRBJ1-2; 9 nucleotides agree with TRBD1. Germline V gene sequence: CDR1 LGHDT, CDR2 YNNKEL (reference sequence). The J segment lost 5 bases and the V segment lost 5 bases, leaving 3 bases of the junction unmatched. This CDR3 has 13 residues. The CDR3 region is CASSYGQGYGYTF. DNA for the CDR3: TGTGCCAGCAGCTACGGACAGGGGTATGGCTACACCTTC.

This chain connects TRBV7-8 to TRBJ1-3, with D hard to call. Deletions cut 3 bases from V and 0 bases from J, with 15 bases between. CDR3 length: 17 residues. The germline gives CDR1 SGHVS, CDR2 FQNEAQ. The CDR3 loop is CASSFAPRPSSGNTIYF. The CDR3 nucleotides read TGTGCCAGCAGCTTCGCTCCTCGCCCTAGCTCTGGAAACACCATATATTTT.

This chain uses TRBV6-5 with TRBJ1-2; no clear D. Between the trimmed V and J ends, which lost 11 bases and 3 bases, there was a span of 10 bases. From germline, CDR1 is MNHEY and CDR2 SVGAGI. There are 11 residues in the CDR3. CDR3 protein: CAGQQDYGYTF. CDR3 coding DNA: TGTGCCGGGCAGCAAGACTATGGCTACACCTTC.

The chain recombines TRBV5-4 with TRBJ1-2, with 7 bases that match TRBD1. Germline V gene data show CDR1 as SGHNT and CDR2 as YYREEE (reference sequence). The V segment lost 0 bases and the J segment 7 bases; nucleotides outside the gene matches: 9. This CDR3 region has 15 residues. The CDR3 bases are TGTGCCAGCAGCTTGGGGGGGACAGCGGCAAGTGGCTACACCTTC. Translating gives CASSLGGTAASGYTF.

The DNA for the CDR3 is TGTGCCAGCAGCGCAGAGGACTGGGCCTACAATGAGCAGTTCTTC. Translated: CASSAEDWAYNEQFF. This chain uses TRBV9 with TRBJ2-1, with D tentatively TRBD2 (5 bases). V lost 3 bases, J lost 2 bases, and 12 bases lay in between. The CDR3 length is 15 residues. Per the germline V gene, CDR1 is SGDLS and CDR2 is YYNGEE.